A selection of T cell receptor beta chains follows, all from one sample in a study of T cells in Graves' hyperthyroidism and ophthalmopathy. TCRdb itself ran the multiplex PCR reads through MiXCR, one entry per CDR3 protein. The sample consists of 400,000 to 500,000 distinct CDR3 sequences, roughly 14% of them appearing once. Sequencing was done on a sample of blood. The receptors come from a man younger than 35 with Graves' ophthalmopathy. Each CDR3 is given with its conserved first and last residue. D genes are given only for firm matches. Size is stated for part of the rows, as once, few or many counts, or as a class when the clone is expanded.

CDR3: CASSQVQNYEQYF; size: many; D: -; J: TRBJ2-7; V: TRBV4-1; length: 13
CDR3: CASSLAGTLEDTQYF; size: many; D: -; J: TRBJ2-3; V: TRBV11-2; length: 15
CDR3: CASLPGLRGEQYF; size: few; D: TRBD2; J: TRBJ2-7; V: TRBV6-2/TRBV6-3; length: 13
CDR3: CASSSQGRANYGYTF; size: many; D: -; J: TRBJ1-2; V: TRBV11-2; length: 15
CDR3: CASSDTQGWFDEQYF; size: few; D: TRBD1; J: TRBJ2-7; V: TRBV25-1; length: 15
CDR3: CASSRDRGMGSPLHF; size: many; D: TRBD1; J: TRBJ1-6; V: TRBV7-9; length: 15
CDR3: CASSTGQGPESPGETQYF; size: -; D: TRBD1; J: TRBJ2-5; V: TRBV5-1; length: 18
CDR3: CAIKGTGSYEQYF; size: many; D: TRBD1; J: TRBJ2-7; V: TRBV10-3; length: 13
CDR3: CSAPKGLAGYYEQYF; size: many; D: TRBD2; J: TRBJ2-7; V: TRBV20-1; length: 15
CDR3: CASSQDGLAGYNEQFF; size: many; D: TRBD2; J: TRBJ2-1; V: TRBV3-1; length: 16
CDR3: CASSQKGRVRTLREQFF; size: few; D: -; J: TRBJ2-1; V: TRBV3-1; length: 17
CDR3: CASSPRYGTGGARTEAFF; size: many; D: TRBD1; J: TRBJ1-1; V: TRBV7-9; length: 18
CDR3: CASSPRQGSHEQYF; size: many; D: TRBD1; J: TRBJ2-7; V: TRBV6-1; length: 14
CDR3: CSATQTAGNTIYF; size: few; D: -; J: TRBJ1-3; V: TRBV20-1; length: 13
CDR3: CASSSLGGLSTDTQYF; size: -; D: -; J: TRBJ2-3; V: TRBV27; length: 16
CDR3: CASSQGAGGPSYEQYF; size: many; D: TRBD2; J: TRBJ2-7; V: TRBV3-1; length: 16
CDR3: CASSSAAGDGEQYF; size: many; D: -; J: TRBJ2-7; V: TRBV7-9; length: 14
CDR3: CAQGLAGVQETQYF; size: -; D: TRBD2; J: TRBJ2-5; V: TRBV7-9; length: 14
CDR3: CASSIQQGTYGYTF; size: many; D: -; J: TRBJ1-2; V: TRBV19; length: 14
CDR3: CASSFLSLGEQYF; size: many; D: -; J: TRBJ2-7; V: TRBV12-3/TRBV12-4; length: 13
CDR3: CASSQGRGTEQYF; size: many; D: -; J: TRBJ2-7; V: TRBV3-1; length: 13
CDR3: CAINSGQGRTKGVDEQFF; size: few; D: TRBD1; J: TRBJ2-1; V: TRBV10-3; length: 18
CDR3: CASSSGPPIPPQETQYF; size: few; D: -; J: TRBJ2-5; V: TRBV18; length: 17
CDR3: CSAGVVDEQYF; size: -; D: -; J: TRBJ2-7; V: TRBV20-1; length: 11
CDR3: CAIDSGANVLTF; size: few; D: -; J: TRBJ2-6; V: TRBV7-7; length: 12
CDR3: CASSGGTSGDSSYNEQFF; size: many; D: TRBD2; J: TRBJ2-1; V: TRBV9; length: 18
CDR3: CAWSPPGRGYTRELFF; size: -; D: -; J: TRBJ2-2; V: TRBV30; length: 16
CDR3: CASSSPGQSTDTQYF; size: -; D: TRBD1; J: TRBJ2-3; V: TRBV12-3/TRBV12-4; length: 15